This T cell receptor beta chain came from a study of graft-versus-host responses after intestinal transplantation (dated by TCRdb to 2020 to 2022). Regarding the complete study: The transplants that recipients got were multivisceral, liver-intestinal, or isolated intestinal. Every recipient was given anti-thymocyte globulin induction, then maintenance tacrolimus and steroids for 3 to 4 years. After intestinal transplantation, graft-versus-host and host-versus-graft alloreactive T cell clones in the graft, circulation and bone marrow were tracked using bulk TCR-beta CDR3 sequencing. Alloreactive clones were identified by sequencing pre-transplant mixed lymphocyte reaction products and comparing them with unstimulated pre-transplant donor and recipient T cells. The cohort enrolled 20 to 25 intestinal transplant recipients including one retransplant, and a few patients lacking pretransplant specimens were excluded. A peak of at least 4% donor T cells among recipient peripheral blood mononuclear cells was the definition used for donor T cell macrochimerism. Samples from a few later patients were sequenced in-house on an Illumina MiSeq with MiXCR processing rather than by the commercial service. On the study overall, not on this receptor specifically: Peak levels of circulating GvH clones were associated with declines in HvG clones early after transplant. In patients with donor T cell macrochimerism, the allografts had high GvH to HvG T cell clonal ratios. GvH clones were found in recipient bone marrow, and some of the GvH clones appeared earlier in ileal mucosa or blood, which is consistent with an intestinal mucosal origin. The conclusions were limited by the relatively low number and heterogeneity of the intestinal transplant patients.

Blood samples were collected up to 4 times in the first month after transplant and then at least monthly when available. With regard to this clone: Its antigen is still unknown. Nothing much larger sits one base from this clone, and base qualities are not available.

Looking up the germline V gene yields CDR1 SGHTA and CDR2 FQGNSA. V lost 7 bases and J lost 4 bases, and the count of bases not matched to a germline gene is 19. Inclusive of the bounding cysteine and phenylalanine, the CDR3 is 17 residues long. This entry keeps only the CDR3 DNA: 51 bases, framed from base 1. Library preparation employed the immunoSEQ multiplex PCR assay. High-throughput TCR-beta CDR3 sequencing of genomic DNA from most patients was performed by Adaptive Biotechnologies. On the authors' methods: TCR sequencing data were retrieved from Adaptive's ImmunoSEQ software for some 19 patients, whereas a few other patients were processed with MiXCR and VDJtools. CDR3 nucleotide sequences shared between donor and recipient were removed because their origin could not be assigned. To be classed as alloreactive, a clone needed at least 2-fold expansion over unstimulated cells and a minimum CFSE-low frequency of 0.002% (template counts) or 0.001% (read counts). Clones were considered mappable if detected in sequenced pre-transplant spleen, lymph node, or MLR CFSE-low populations of the donor or recipient. The cumulative frequency of alloreactive clones was calculated as a percentage of all sequences, weighted by copy number. The clones in this table, taken by TCRdb from immuneACCESS, are in-frame only. Not every clone is retained; where verified, under half of the shortfall comes from an unresolved V gene, and the cause of the rest is unknown. V, J and clone size were drawn from that table, and D and trimming were deduced from the DNA. Present in this sample are over 20,000 clones, roughly 92% of which were seen just once. Approximately 42% of the sample goes to the ten largest clones.

This receptor was obtained from a human patient who received an intestinal transplant, so some T cells may come from the graft donor. The receptor chain draws on TRBV7-2 and TRBJ2-7; 7 bases in the junction line up with TRBD2. The sequences come from PBMCs, collected about 250 days after intestinal transplant. The CDR3 reads CASIPRGVGAAGYEQYF. The DNA sequence is as follows: TGTGCCAGCATCCCCCGGGGGGTGGGAGCGGCGGGGTACGAGCAGTACTTC.